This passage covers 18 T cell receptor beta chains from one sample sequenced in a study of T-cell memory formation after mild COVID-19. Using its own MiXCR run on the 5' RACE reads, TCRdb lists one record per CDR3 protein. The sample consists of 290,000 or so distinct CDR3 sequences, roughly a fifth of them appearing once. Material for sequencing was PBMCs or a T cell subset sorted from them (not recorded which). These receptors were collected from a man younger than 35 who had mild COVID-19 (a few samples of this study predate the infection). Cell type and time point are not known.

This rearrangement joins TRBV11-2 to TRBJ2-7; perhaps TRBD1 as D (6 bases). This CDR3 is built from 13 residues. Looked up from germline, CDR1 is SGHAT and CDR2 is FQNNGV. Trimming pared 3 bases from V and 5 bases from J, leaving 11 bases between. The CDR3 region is CASSFTGSHEQYV. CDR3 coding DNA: TGTGCCAGCAGCTTTACAGGGTCCCACGAGCAGTACGTC.

This chain's CDR3 is CASSPVVAGGPETQYF. The DNA for the CDR3 is TGTGCCAGCAGCCCCGTGGTAGCGGGGGGCCCAGAGACCCAGTACTTC. This rearrangement joins TRBV7-9 to TRBJ2-5; TRBD2 matches at 10 bases. Germline CDR1 SEHNR, CDR2 FQNEAQ (reference sequence). The CDR3 totals 16 residues. With 5 bases clipped from V and 4 bases from J, the junction kept 10 bases outside the gene matches.

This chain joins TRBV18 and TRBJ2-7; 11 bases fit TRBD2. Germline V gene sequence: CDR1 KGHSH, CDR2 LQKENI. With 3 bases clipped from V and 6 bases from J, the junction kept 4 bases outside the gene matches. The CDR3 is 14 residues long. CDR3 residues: CASSPGLAVGEQYV. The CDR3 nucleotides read TGTGCCAGCTCACCGGGACTAGCGGTCGGCGAGCAGTACGTC.

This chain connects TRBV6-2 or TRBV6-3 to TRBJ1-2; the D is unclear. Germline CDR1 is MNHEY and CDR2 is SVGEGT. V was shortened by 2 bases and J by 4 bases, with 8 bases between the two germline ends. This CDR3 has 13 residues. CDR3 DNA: TGTGCCAGCAGTTACGGAGGAGCCTATGGCTACACCTTC. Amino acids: CASSYGGAYGYTF.

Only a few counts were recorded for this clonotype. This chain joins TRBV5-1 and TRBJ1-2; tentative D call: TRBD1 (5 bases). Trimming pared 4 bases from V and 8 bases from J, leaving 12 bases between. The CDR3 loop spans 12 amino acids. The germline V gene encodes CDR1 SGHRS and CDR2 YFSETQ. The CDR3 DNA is TGCGCCAGCAGCACCGACAGAGGAGGCTACACCTTC. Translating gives CASSTDRGGYTF.

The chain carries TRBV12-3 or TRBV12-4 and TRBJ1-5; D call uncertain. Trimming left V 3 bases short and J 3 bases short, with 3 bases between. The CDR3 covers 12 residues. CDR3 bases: TGTGCCAGCAGTTTTGCCAATCAGCCCCAGCATTTT. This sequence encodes CASSFANQPQHF.

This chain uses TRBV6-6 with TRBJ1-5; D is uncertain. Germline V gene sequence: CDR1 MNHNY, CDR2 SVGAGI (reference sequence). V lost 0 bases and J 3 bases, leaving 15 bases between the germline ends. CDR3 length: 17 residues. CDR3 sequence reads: CASSYSNLRVPNQPQHF. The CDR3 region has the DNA TGTGCCAGCAGTTACTCGAATCTGAGGGTTCCCAATCAGCCCCAGCATTTT.

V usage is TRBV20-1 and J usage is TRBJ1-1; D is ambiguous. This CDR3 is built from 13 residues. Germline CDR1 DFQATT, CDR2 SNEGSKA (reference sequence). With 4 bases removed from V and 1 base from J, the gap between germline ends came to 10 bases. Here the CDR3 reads CSAKARRNTEAFF. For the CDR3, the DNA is TGCAGTGCTAAAGCCAGACGGAACACTGAAGCTTTCTTT.

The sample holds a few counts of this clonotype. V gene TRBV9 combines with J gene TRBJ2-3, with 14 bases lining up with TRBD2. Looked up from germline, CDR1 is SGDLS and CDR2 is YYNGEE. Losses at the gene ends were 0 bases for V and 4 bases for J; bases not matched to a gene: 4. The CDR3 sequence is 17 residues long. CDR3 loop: CASSVGTSGGSPDTQYF. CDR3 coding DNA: TGTGCCAGCAGCGTAGGGACTAGCGGGGGGTCACCAGATACGCAGTATTTT.

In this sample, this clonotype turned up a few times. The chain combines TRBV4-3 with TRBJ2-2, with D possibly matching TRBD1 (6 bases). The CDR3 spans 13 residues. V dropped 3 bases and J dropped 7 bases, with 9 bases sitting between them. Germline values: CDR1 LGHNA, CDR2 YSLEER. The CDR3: CASSQGAGGELFF. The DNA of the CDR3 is TGCGCCAGCAGCCAGGGGGCGGGCGGGGAGCTGTTTTTT.

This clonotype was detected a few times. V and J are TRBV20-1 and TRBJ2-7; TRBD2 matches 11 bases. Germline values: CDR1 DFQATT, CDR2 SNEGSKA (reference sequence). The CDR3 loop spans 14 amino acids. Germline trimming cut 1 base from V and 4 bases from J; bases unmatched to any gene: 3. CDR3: CSARAGLADYEQYF. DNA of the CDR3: TGCAGTGCTAGAGCGGGACTAGCGGATTACGAGCAGTACTTC.

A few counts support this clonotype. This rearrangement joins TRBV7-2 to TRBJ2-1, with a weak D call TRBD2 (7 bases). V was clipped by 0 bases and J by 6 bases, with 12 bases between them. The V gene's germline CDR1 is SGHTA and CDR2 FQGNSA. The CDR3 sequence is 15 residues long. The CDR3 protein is CASSLAGGPSNEQFF. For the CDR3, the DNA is TGTGCCAGCAGCTTAGCGGGGGGGCCTTCCAATGAGCAGTTCTTC.

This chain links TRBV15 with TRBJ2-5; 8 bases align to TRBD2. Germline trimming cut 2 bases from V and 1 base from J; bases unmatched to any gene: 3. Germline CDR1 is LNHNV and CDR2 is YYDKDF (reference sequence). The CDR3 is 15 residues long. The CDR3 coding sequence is TGTGCCACCAGCAGACGGCGGGGGGCCCAAGAGACCCAGTACTTC. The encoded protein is CATSRRRGAQETQYF.

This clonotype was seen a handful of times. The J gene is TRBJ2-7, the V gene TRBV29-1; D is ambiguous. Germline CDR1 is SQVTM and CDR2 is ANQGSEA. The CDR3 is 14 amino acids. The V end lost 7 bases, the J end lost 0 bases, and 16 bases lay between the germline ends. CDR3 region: CSDETGKISYEQYF. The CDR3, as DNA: TGCAGCGACGAGACCGGCAAGATCTCCTACGAGCAGTACTTC.

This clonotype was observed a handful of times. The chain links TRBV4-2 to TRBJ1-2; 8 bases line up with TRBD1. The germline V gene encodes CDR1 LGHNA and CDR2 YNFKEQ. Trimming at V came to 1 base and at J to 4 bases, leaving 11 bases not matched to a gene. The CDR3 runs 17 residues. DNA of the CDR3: TGTGCCAGCAGCCAAGTAGCTTTACAGGGGGGTTCCTATGGCTACACCTTC. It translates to CASSQVALQGGSYGYTF.

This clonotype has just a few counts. The CDR3 is CASRLGVRGANEQFF. CDR3 DNA: TGTGCCAGCAGACTAGGTGTCAGGGGGGCCAATGAGCAGTTCTTC. The chain couples TRBV12-3 or TRBV12-4 to TRBJ2-1, with D possibly TRBD1 on 7 matching bases. The CDR3 has 15 amino acids. The V gene lost 6 bases and the J gene lost 6 bases, with 18 bases spanning the gap.

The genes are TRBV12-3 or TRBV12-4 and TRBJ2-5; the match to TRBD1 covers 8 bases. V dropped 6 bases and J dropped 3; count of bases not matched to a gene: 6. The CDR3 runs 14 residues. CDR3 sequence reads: CASSFQGAKETQYF. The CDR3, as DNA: TGTGCCAGCAGCTTCCAGGGGGCGAAAGAGACCCAGTACTTC.

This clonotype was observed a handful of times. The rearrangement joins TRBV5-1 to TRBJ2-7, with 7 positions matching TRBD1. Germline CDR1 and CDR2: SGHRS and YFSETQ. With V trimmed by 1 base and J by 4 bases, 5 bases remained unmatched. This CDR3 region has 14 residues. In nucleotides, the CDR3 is TGCGCCAGCAGCTTGCGACAGGGCCAGTACGAGCAGTACTTC. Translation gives CASSLRQGQYEQYF.